Below are 27 T cell receptor beta chains sequenced from a single sample in a study. MiXCR, run by TCRdb on the RT-PCR reads, gives a single entry per CDR3 protein. The table includes about 680,000 distinct CDR3 sequences, 14% detected once. Sequenced: memory CD4+ T cells from blood. These receptor sequences come from a female donor in good health, serving as a healthy control.

This clonotype was recorded a few times. This rearrangement joins TRBV20-1 to TRBJ2-1; 7 bases fit TRBD2. CDR1 and CDR2 from the germline V gene are DFQATT and SNEGSKA (reference sequence). This CDR3 is 15 amino acids long. Unmatched junction bases numbered 16, after V lost 6 bases and J lost 8 bases. The CDR3 coding sequence is TGCAGTGCACCCCCTTTGATCTATCGGGAGGATGAGCAGTTCTTC. This translates into CSAPPLIYREDEQFF.

J is TRBJ2-1 and V is TRBV3-1, with D possibly TRBD2 on 5 matching bases. The V end lost 6 bases, the J end lost 6 bases, and 12 bases lay between the germline ends. The CDR3 consists of 13 residues. The germline V gene encodes CDR1 LGHDT and CDR2 YNNKEL (reference sequence). The CDR3 nucleotides are TGTGCCAGCAGACAAACTACTAGCAATGAGCAGTTCTTC. The encoded protein is CASRQTTSNEQFF.

Only one count was recorded for this clonotype. J is TRBJ2-1 and V is TRBV6-1; D is undetermined. The germline V gene encodes CDR1 MNHNS and CDR2 SASEGT. The CDR3 has 14 residues. Trimming removed 1 base at V and 4 bases at J, with 8 bases between. CDR3 residues: CASSEGLRYNEQFF. CDR3 in DNA: TGTGCCAGCAGTGAAGGTCTCAGGTACAATGAGCAGTTCTTC.

There are many counts of this clonotype. The chain employs TRBV29-1 and TRBJ1-1, with TRBD1 matching over 7 bases. Germline CDR1 reads SQVTM; CDR2 reads ANQGSEA. V trimming: 2 bases; J trimming: 11 bases; junction bases outside the gene matches: 14. The CDR3 extends over 14 amino acids. DNA for the CDR3: TGCAGCGTTGAACGGGGCCTCAGACAGGGTCAGGCTTTCTTT. It codes for CSVERGLRQGQAFF. Using reference TRBV29-1 and TRBJ1-1 for the parts outside the CDR3, the full variable domain is SAVISQKPSRDICQRGTSLTIQCQVDSQVTMMFWYRQQPGQSLTLIATANQGSEATYESGFVIDKFPISRPNLTFSTLTVSNMSPEDSSIYLCSVERGLRQGQAFFGQGTRLTVV.

This clonotype was picked up a small number of times. The chain recombines TRBV27 with TRBJ1-1; 9 nucleotides agree with TRBD1. The ends lost 8 bases at V and 2 bases at J; junction bases unmatched: 9. CDR3 length equals 15 residues. Germline V lookup: CDR1 MNHEY, CDR2 SMNVEV (reference sequence). The CDR3, as DNA: TGTGCCAGCGGAATACAGGGGGCCTTAAACACTGAAGCTTTCTTT. Translated, it gives CASGIQGALNTEAFF.

This clonotype was counted between two and nine times. V usage is TRBV12-3 or TRBV12-4 and J usage is TRBJ2-6; the D gene could be TRBD1 or TRBD2 (5 bases each). This CDR3 region has 14 residues. Trimming removed 7 bases from V and 8 bases from J, with 15 bases in between. As DNA, the CDR3 is TGTGCCAGCACCCGGGACGGGGCTACCAACGTCCTGACTTTC. Translation gives CASTRDGATNVLTF.

The sample holds a few counts of this clonotype. The chain links TRBV20-1 to TRBJ1-3; no firm D call. V lost 0 bases, J lost 4 bases, and 10 bases lay in between. Looked up from germline, CDR1 is DFQATT and CDR2 is SNEGSKA (reference sequence). The CDR3 consists of 14 residues. This CDR3 reads CSARDSGRGNTIYF. In DNA, the CDR3 is TGCAGTGCTAGAGATTCTGGCAGGGGAAACACCATATATTTT.

J is TRBJ2-3 and V is TRBV6-2 or TRBV6-3; the D is unclear. CDR1 is MNHEY and CDR2 is SVGEGT in the germline V gene. Trimming pared 6 bases from V and 11 bases from J, leaving 12 bases between. The CDR3 is 11 residues long. The CDR3 loop is CASSPSRKQYF. DNA for the CDR3: TGTGCCAGCAGCCCATCTCGTAAGCAGTATTTT.

This clonotype was seen at least ten times. CDR3 protein: CASSLDPGLLPTDTQYF. The CDR3 DNA sequence: TGTGCCAGCAGCTTAGATCCGGGACTGTTACCGACAGATACGCAGTATTTT. This chain joins TRBV7-8 and TRBJ2-3; tentatively, D is TRBD2 (6 bases). The CDR3 totals 17 residues. The V gene lost 1 base and the J gene lost 3 bases, with 17 bases spanning the gap. Germline V gene data show CDR1 as SGHVS and CDR2 as FQNEAQ.

The rearrangement links TRBV2 to TRBJ2-3; D is undetermined. V was pared by 1 base and J by 8 bases, with 10 bases between. Germline lookup yields CDR1 SNHLY and CDR2 FYNNEI. The CDR3 length is 13 residues. The CDR3 is CASSEDGLPTQYF. CDR3 DNA sequence: TGTGCCAGCAGTGAAGACGGCCTACCTACGCAGTATTTT.

This sequence joins TRBV6-6 and TRBJ2-1; possible D gene TRBD2, 6 bases. Deletions cut 6 bases from V and 10 bases from J, with 16 bases between. This CDR3 is built from 13 residues. Germline lookup yields CDR1 MNHNY and CDR2 SVGAGI (reference sequence). The CDR3 DNA reads TGTGCCAGCAGCCCCGGGGGTTTGGGGGAGCAGTTCTTC. This sequence encodes CASSPGGLGEQFF.

On this clonotype: This likely comes from a read error, as the CDR3 has no conserved phenylalanine or tryptophan at its end. It is unclear where the CDR3 begins or ends on the DNA, so no DNA is shown, and the CDR3 is as TCRdb lists it. The V call is TRBV5-5, the J call TRBJ2-1. From its first to its last residue, the CDR3 has 15 amino acids. CDR1 is SGHKS, CDR2 YYEKEE, per germline (reference sequence). The CDR3 is CASSPRLNYGYTFGS.

The chain employs TRBV5-1 and TRBJ1-1, with TRBD1 as a possible D gene (5 bases). There are 15 residues in the CDR3. CDR1 SGHRS and CDR2 YFSETQ come from the germline V gene. The V gene lost 2 bases and the J gene lost 0 bases, with 11 bases spanning the gap. CDR3 DNA: TGCGCCAGCAGCTTAACTGGGGGAATGAACACTGAAGCTTTCTTT. Protein sequence: CASSLTGGMNTEAFF. Based on the CDR3 plus reference TRBV5-1 and TRBJ1-1, the full variable domain is KAGVTQTPRYLIKTRGQQVTLSCSPISGHRSVSWYQQTPGQGLQFLFEYFSETQRNKGNFPGRFSGRQFSNSRSEMNVSTLELGDSALYLCASSLTGGMNTEAFFGQGTRLTVV.

The rearrangement links TRBV30 to TRBJ1-1; the D gene is possibly TRBD1 (6 bases). Germline lookup yields CDR1 GTSNPN and CDR2 SVGIG (reference sequence). This CDR3 contains 15 residues. Trimming removed 2 bases from V and 3 bases from J, with 16 bases in between. CDR3 region: CAWSPWTVGDTEAFF. CDR3 nucleotides: TGTGCCTGGAGTCCCTGGACAGTGGGGGACACTGAAGCTTTCTTT.

This sequence joins TRBV18 and TRBJ2-7; D not certain. CDR3 size: 15 residues. Trimming shortened V by 3 bases and J by 0 bases, and 12 bases separated the two germline ends. In germline, CDR1 is KGHSH, CDR2 LQKENI. The CDR3: CASSPSLDNSYEQYF. The CDR3 nucleotides read TGTGCCAGCTCACCTTCCTTAGACAACTCCTACGAGCAGTACTTC. Drawing the rest from reference TRBV18 and TRBJ2-7, the complete variable domain is NAGVMQNPRHLVRRRGQEARLRCSPMKGHSHVYWYRQLPEEGLKFMVYLQKENIIDESGMPKERFSAEFPKEGPSILRIQQVVRGDSAAYFCASSPSLDNSYEQYFGPGTRLTVT.

The sample holds a few counts of this clonotype. The chain is built from TRBV11-2 and TRBJ2-3; D gene uncertain. V was cut by 1 base and J by 5 bases, with 7 bases left in between. Per germline, CDR1 SGHAT and CDR2 FQNNGV. The CDR3 runs to 13 residues. The CDR3 is CASSLVGRDTQYF. CDR3 DNA: TGTGCCAGCAGCTTAGTAGGGCGAGATACGCAGTATTTT.

This clonotype was detected many times. An end of the junction differs from the germline gene, which may be a read error. The rearrangement links TRBV10-3 to TRBJ2-7; either TRBD1 or TRBD2 may supply D (5 bases each). CDR1 and CDR2 (germline): ENHRY, SYGVKD. The CDR3 is 13 amino acids. The DNA for the CDR3 is TGTGCCCTCAGAGGGGACGGAGCCTACGAGCAGTACTTC. Translated, it gives CALRGDGAYEQYF.

This sequence joins TRBV5-6 and TRBJ2-7, with a weak D call TRBD1 (5 bases). The V end was cut by 4 bases, the J end by 3 bases, with 14 bases between. Germline V gene data show CDR1 as SGHDT and CDR2 as YYEEEE. This CDR3 is 14 amino acids long. DNA of the CDR3: TGTGCCAGCAGCCGGGTCGACAGAGACTACGAGCAGTACTTC. Protein product: CASSRVDRDYEQYF.

This clonotype has ten or more counts. V is TRBV10-3 and J is TRBJ2-1; 7 positions match TRBD2. In germline, CDR1 is ENHRY, CDR2 SYGVKD. The ends lost 1 base at V and 7 bases at J; junction bases unmatched: 13. The CDR3 runs to 17 residues. This CDR3 is CAISEFRTRVGENEQFF. The CDR3 DNA reads TGTGCCATCAGTGAGTTCAGGACTAGAGTAGGCGAGAATGAGCAGTTCTTC.

This clonotype was seen at least ten times. V is TRBV12-3 or TRBV12-4 and J is TRBJ2-1; 11 nucleotides line up with TRBD2. With 6 bases clipped from V and 6 bases from J, the junction kept 16 bases outside the gene matches. The CDR3 length is 18 residues. The CDR3 region is CASRPDRFLAGGPNEQFF. Here the CDR3 DNA reads TGTGCCAGCAGACCTGACAGGTTCCTAGCGGGGGGCCCCAATGAGCAGTTCTTC.

The CDR3 DNA sequence: TGTGCCAGCAGACGAGGGGCAACTAATGAAAAACTGTTTTTT. It yields the protein CASRRGATNEKLFF. This sequence joins TRBV7-2 and TRBJ1-4; a weak D match, TRBD1 (5 bases). Germline V CDR1 and CDR2: SGHTA, FQGNSA. Trimming left V 6 bases short and J 0 bases short, with 8 bases between. There are 14 residues in the CDR3.

This chain links TRBV5-5 with TRBJ2-7; no definite D call. This CDR3 is built from 15 residues. The V end lost 4 bases, the J end lost 2 bases, and 16 bases lay between the germline ends. The germline V gene encodes CDR1 SGHKS and CDR2 YYEKEE (reference sequence). CDR3 protein: CASSIRFPDPYEQYF. DNA for the CDR3: TGTGCCAGCAGCATAAGATTCCCGGACCCCTACGAGCAGTACTTC.

The rearrangement uses TRBV24-1 and TRBJ2-2; 10 bases are shared with TRBD1. J gave up 3 bases and V 4 bases, and 4 bases lay outside the gene matches. Germline V gives CDR1 KGHDR, CDR2 SFDVKD. The CDR3 has 16 residues. The CDR3 is CATSDTGTGDTGELFF. The CDR3 nucleotides are TGTGCCACCAGTGACACCGGGACAGGGGACACCGGGGAGCTGTTTTTT.

This clonotype was seen a few times. V is TRBV5-1 and J is TRBJ2-2; TRBD2 agrees at 10 bases. Trimming at V came to 0 bases and at J to 6 bases, leaving 5 bases not matched to a gene. Germline loops: CDR1 SGHRS, CDR2 YFSETQ. CDR3 size: 16 residues. This CDR3 reads CASSLGPSGGPGELFF. CDR3 DNA sequence: TGCGCCAGCAGCTTGGGCCCTAGCGGGGGCCCCGGGGAGCTGTTTTTT. Combining the CDR3 with reference TRBV5-1 and TRBJ2-2 gives the whole variable domain KAGVTQTPRYLIKTRGQQVTLSCSPISGHRSVSWYQQTPGQGLQFLFEYFSETQRNKGNFPGRFSGRQFSNSRSEMNVSTLELGDSALYLCASSLGPSGGPGELFFGEGSRLTVL.

This clonotype has ten or more counts. The chain uses TRBV4-2 and TRBJ1-2; 8 positions match TRBD1. With V trimmed by 0 bases and J by 2 bases, 11 bases remained unmatched. The CDR3 extends over 18 amino acids. Germline V gives CDR1 LGHNA, CDR2 YNFKEQ. CDR3 bases: TGTGCCAGCAGCCAAGATTTGGCAGGGGGCCTCCAAAACTATGGCTACACCTTC. Amino acids: CASSQDLAGGLQNYGYTF.

There are a few counts of this clonotype. V gene TRBV12-3 or TRBV12-4 combines with J gene TRBJ2-5; TRBD2 aligns across 7 bases. This CDR3 has 14 residues. J gave up 1 base and V 6 bases, and 5 bases lay outside the gene matches. CDR3 DNA: TGTGCCAGCAGCCCTGCGGGGGTCCAAGAGACCCAGTACTTC. Amino acid sequence: CASSPAGVQETQYF.

This clonotype was found many times. The rearrangement uses TRBV18 and TRBJ2-5; D is uncertain. Germline lookup yields CDR1 KGHSH and CDR2 LQKENI. The CDR3 has 15 residues. V was clipped by 0 bases and J by 0 bases, with 8 bases between them. Here the CDR3 reads CASSPPSVYQETQYF. The CDR3 nucleotides read TGTGCCAGCTCACCACCCTCGGTGTACCAAGAGACCCAGTACTTC.